These 15 T cell receptor beta chains originate from one sample sequenced in a study of T cell responses to AZD1222 COVID-19 vaccine (dated by TCRdb to about 2021). This sample's time point label indicates: baseline before first vaccination. Library method: the immunoSEQ multiplex PCR assay. The table was pulled from immuneACCESS by TCRdb, which kept in-frame rearrangements only. Such tables lose some clones; where checked, under half of the loss comes from unresolved V genes, and the rest has no known cause. A total of about 97,000 clones appear in this sample, around 88% of them only once. The ten most abundant clones make up under 8.5% of the sample. The source was peripheral blood, collected on day 0 of AZD1222 vaccination. These receptors originate from an adult in good health.

V gene TRBV20-1 combines with J gene TRBJ2-7; TRBD2 aligns across 7 bases. Trimming cost V 3 bases and J 3 bases; bases outside gene matches: 8. Germline V gives CDR1 DFQATT, CDR2 SNEGSKA (reference sequence). This CDR3 has 14 residues. CDR3 nucleotides: TGCAGTGCTAGTTTTCCGGGAGGCCACTACGAGCAGTACTTC. Protein product: CSASFPGGHYEQYF.

This chain links TRBV11-2 with TRBJ2-2, with TRBD1 as a possible D gene (5 bases). Germline CDR1 is SGHAT and CDR2 is FQNNGV. Trimming cost V 4 bases and J 6 bases, with 12 bases left between them. This CDR3 spans 14 amino acids. The CDR3 loop reads CASSSDIFPGELFF. CDR3 coding DNA: TGTGCCAGCAGCTCGGACATATTCCCCGGGGAGCTGTTTTTT.

V and J are TRBV5-4 and TRBJ2-7; 10 nucleotides agree with TRBD1. The CDR3 spans 18 residues. Germline V gene lookup returns CDR1 SGHNT and CDR2 YYREEE (reference sequence). Trimming removed 1 base from V and 1 base from J; junction bases left unmatched: 11. The CDR3 coding sequence is TGTGCCAGCAGCTTGTGGGGGACCGGGACAGGGGCTTCCTACGAGCAGTACTTC. Protein sequence: CASSLWGTGTGASYEQYF.

This chain uses TRBV19 with TRBJ2-5; 11 bases fit TRBD2. Per the germline V gene, CDR1 is LNHDA and CDR2 is SQIVND (reference sequence). J was trimmed by 4 bases and V by 6 bases; bases with no gene match: 7. The CDR3 totals 15 residues. This chain's CDR3 is CASSPGLAGGETQYF. CDR3 coding DNA: TGTGCCAGTAGCCCCGGGCTAGCGGGAGGAGAGACCCAGTACTTC.

The chain is built from TRBV5-1 and TRBJ2-1; no clear D gene. The germline CDR1 and CDR2 sequences are SGHRS and YFSETQ. The CDR3 has 16 residues. V lost 0 bases and J 0 bases, leaving 10 bases between the germline ends. CDR3 loop: CASSLAPRSSYNEQFF. The DNA for the CDR3 is TGCGCCAGCAGCTTGGCACCCAGGAGCTCCTACAATGAGCAGTTCTTC. The full variable domain, with the rest looked up from reference TRBV5-1 and TRBJ2-1, is KAGVTQTPRYLIKTRGQQVTLSCSPISGHRSVSWYQQTPGQGLQFLFEYFSETQRNKGNFPGRFSGRQFSNSRSEMNVSTLELGDSALYLCASSLAPRSSYNEQFFGPGTRLTVL.

This clone was observed a single time. The chain recombines TRBV5-1 with TRBJ1-2, with D maybe TRBD1 (6 bases). The CDR3 covers 14 residues. The V end was cut by 0 bases, the J end by 4 bases, with 10 bases between. Germline CDR1 and CDR2: SGHRS and YFSETQ. DNA for the CDR3: TGCGCCAGCAGCTTGGCCTCAGGGGCCTATGGCTACACCTTC. Translating it yields CASSLASGAYGYTF.

This clone was detected only once. The CDR3 DNA reads as TGTGCCAGCAGGCCCGAAGGGATCGAGCAGTACTTC. Amino acids: CASRPEGIEQYF. V and J are TRBV2 and TRBJ2-7; D remains ambiguous. V lost 6 bases and J 6 bases, leaving 12 bases between the germline ends. The length of the CDR3 is 12 residues. Germline loops: CDR1 SNHLY, CDR2 FYNNEI.

The rearrangement uses TRBV6-2 or TRBV6-3 and TRBJ1-1, with TRBD1 matching 7 bases. CDR3 size: 17 residues. With V trimmed by 0 bases and J by 5 bases, 12 bases remained unmatched. In germline, CDR1 is MNHEY, CDR2 SVGEGT. The CDR3 sequence is CASSYSLGGRQGTEAFF. In DNA, the CDR3 is TGTGCCAGCAGTTACTCTTTGGGGGGGCGACAGGGTACTGAAGCTTTCTTT.

This chain uses TRBV6-2 or TRBV6-3 with TRBJ1-1; D not certain. V was shortened by 6 bases and J by 0 bases, with 14 bases between the two germline ends. CDR3 size: 15 residues. The germline CDR1 and CDR2 sequences are MNHEY and SVGEGT. CDR3 loop: CASSPPGIMNTEAFF. DNA of the CDR3: TGTGCCAGCAGCCCACCGGGGATCATGAACACTGAAGCTTTCTTT.

V and J are TRBV7-2 and TRBJ2-2, with TRBD2 as a possible D gene (6 bases). The V and J ends lost 5 bases and 6 bases respectively, with 10 bases between them. Germline V gene sequence: CDR1 SGHTA, CDR2 FQGNSA. This CDR3 contains 13 residues. The CDR3 DNA is TGTGCCAGCAGCAACGGAGGGCCCGGGGAGCTGTTTTTT. This gives the protein CASSNGGPGELFF.

V is TRBV5-4 and J is TRBJ2-1; tentatively, D is TRBD1 or TRBD2 (7 bases each). This CDR3 comprises 16 residues. V was clipped by 1 base and J by 3 bases, with 14 bases between them. Germline V gene data show CDR1 as SGHNT and CDR2 as YYREEE (reference sequence). The CDR3 DNA reads as TGTGCCAGCAGCTTGCGGGGAGGGGGCCTCTACAATGAGCAGTTCTTC. It translates to CASSLRGGGLYNEQFF.

This chain links TRBV4-2 with TRBJ1-3; no reliable D call. Trimming removed 5 bases from V and 4 bases from J, with 15 bases in between. The CDR3 is 15 amino acids. The germline V gene has CDR1 LGHNA and CDR2 YNFKEQ. The CDR3 loop is CASSGLGVKGNTIYF. The CDR3 DNA follows: TGTGCCAGCAGCGGGCTGGGAGTTAAGGGAAACACCATATATTTT.

The V call is TRBV10-3, the J call TRBJ1-3; D unresolved. The germline V and J ends were trimmed by 10 bases and 0 bases, with 7 bases remaining between them. CDR1 ENHRY and CDR2 SYGVKD come from the germline V gene. This CDR3 contains 12 residues. The CDR3 is CATTRSGNTIYF. The CDR3 nucleotides read TGTGCCACCACGCGCTCTGGAAACACCATATATTTT.

The CDR3 loop reads CASTPGTAVYYNEQFF. CDR3 bases: TGTGCCAGCACCCCGGGGACAGCAGTTTACTACAATGAGCAGTTCTTC. The genes are TRBV28 and TRBJ2-1; TRBD1 matches 7 bases. Germline V gene sequence: CDR1 MDHEN, CDR2 SYDVKM. The length of the CDR3 is 16 residues. J was trimmed by 3 bases and V by 7 bases; bases with no gene match: 12.

The count of this clone is one. The chain uses TRBV29-1 and TRBJ2-3, with D maybe TRBD1 (5 bases). The CDR3 is 12 residues long. Germline CDR1 is SQVTM and CDR2 is ANQGSEA. V lost 7 bases and J 2 bases, leaving 10 bases between the germline ends. The CDR3 coding sequence is TGCAGCGCTAGACAGTCCACAGATACGCAGTATTTT. Amino acids: CSARQSTDTQYF.